The sequence of this T cell receptor (beta chain) was determined in a study of T-cell memory formation after mild COVID-19. The trim removed 2 bases at V and 7 bases at J, leaving 6 bases unmatched. CDR3 size: 14 residues. The germline V gene has CDR1 SGHNT and CDR2 YYREEE (reference sequence). Using its own MiXCR run on the 5' RACE reads, TCRdb lists one record per CDR3 protein. There are around 430,000 distinct CDR3 sequences in the sample; about a sixth occur only once, and 20% to 25% lies in the top ten. Sample: PBMCs or a T cell subset sorted from them (not recorded which). This clonotype was obtained from a man aged 18 to 30 who had mild COVID-19 (a few samples of this study predate the infection). Cell type and time point are not known. The rearrangement links TRBV5-4 to TRBJ2-5; TRBD1 matches at 9 bases. Written as DNA, the CDR3 is TGTGCCAGCAGCTTTGGGGACAGGGTTCGGACCCAGTACTTC. As protein: CASSFGDRVRTQYF. Full variable domain (remainder filled in from reference TRBV5-4 and TRBJ2-5): ETGVTQSPTHLIKTRGQQVTLRCSSQSGHNTVSWYQQALGQGPQFIFQYYREEENGRGNFPPRFSGLQFPNYSSELNVNALELDDSALYLCASSFGDRVRTQYFGPGTRLLVL.